This passage covers 30 T cell receptor beta chains from one sample sequenced in a study of blood T cell repertoires in COVID-19. Assay used: immunoSEQ multiplex PCR; TCRdb lists only in-frame clones, some missing. The sample consists of about 220,000 clones, roughly 80% of them appearing once. The sequenced sample was peripheral blood. The receptors originated from an older woman with acute or convalescent COVID-19.

The CDR3, as DNA: TGTGCCATCAGTGGGGGACAGGGGAAAGAGACCCAGTACTTC. Its translation: CAISGGQGKETQYF. The genes are TRBV10-3 and TRBJ2-5, with TRBD1 matching 10 bases. J lost 3 bases, V lost 4 bases, and 2 bases had no gene match. Looked up from germline, CDR1 is ENHRY and CDR2 is SYGVKD. This CDR3 is built from 14 residues.

DNA of the CDR3: TGTGCCATCAGTGAGAGGGGAGGGGCGAACTCCCAAGAGACCCAGTACTTC. Translated, it gives CAISERGGANSQETQYF. The chain links TRBV10-3 to TRBJ2-5; 7 positions match TRBD2. CDR3 length equals 17 residues. Trimming cost V 2 bases and J 1 base; bases outside gene matches: 10. Germline loops: CDR1 ENHRY, CDR2 SYGVKD.

V and J are TRBV2 and TRBJ2-5; D is perhaps TRBD2 (6 bases). Germline V lookup: CDR1 SNHLY, CDR2 FYNNEI. V was pared by 6 bases and J by 9 bases, with 14 bases between. This CDR3 comprises 12 residues. The CDR3 protein is CASRGGTAAQYF. The CDR3 nucleotides are TGTGCCAGCAGGGGAGGCACTGCTGCCCAGTACTTC.

The genes are TRBV7-2 and TRBJ2-1; no firm D call. In germline, CDR1 is SGHTA, CDR2 FQGNSA. Trimming pared 4 bases from V and 9 bases from J, leaving 13 bases between. This CDR3 has 13 residues. The CDR3 DNA is TGTGCCAGCAGCTCAGAAGGAGTCATTGAGCAGTTCTTC. This codes for CASSSEGVIEQFF. The whole variable domain, filled in from reference TRBV7-2 and TRBJ2-1, reads GAGVSQSPSNKVTEKGKDVELRCDPISGHTALYWYRQSLGQGLEFLIYFQGNSAPDKSGLPSDRFSAERTGGSVSTLTIQRTQQEDSAVYLCASSSEGVIEQFFGPGTRLTVL.

The chain employs TRBV3-1 (or the pseudogene TRBV3-2) and TRBJ2-1; unclear D gene. Germline V gene lookup returns CDR1 LGHDT and CDR2 YNNKEL (reference sequence). The CDR3 runs to 11 residues. V dropped 3 bases and J dropped 10 bases, with 7 bases sitting between them. The CDR3 DNA reads as TGTGCCAGCAGCCATTTAGAAGAGCAGTTCTTC. It translates to CASSHLEEQFF.

The chain recombines TRBV21-1 with TRBJ2-1; the table's TRBD1 call for D was not verified on the DNA. TRBV21-1 is noted as a pseudogene. This CDR3 is built from 18 residues. The CDR3 nucleotides are TGTGCCAGCAGCAGGGGCCGGCAGCCCTACAGGGTTTACAATGAGCAGTTCTTC. Translation gives CASSRGRQPYRVYNEQFF.

The V gene is TRBV12-5, the J gene TRBJ1-5; D call uncertain. The CDR3 extends over 16 amino acids. The germline CDR1 and CDR2 sequences are LGHNT and FRNRAP. V shed 2 bases and J shed 6 bases, with 17 bases lying between them. CDR3 nucleotide sequence: TGTGCTAGTGGTTTGTCACCCAGGAGGAGGTGTCAGCCCCAGCATTTT. Translation gives CASGLSPRRRCQPQHF.

V usage is TRBV2 and J usage is TRBJ1-6, with D possibly TRBD1 on 6 matching bases. Germline assignment: CDR1 SNHLY and CDR2 FYNNEI. With 6 bases removed from V and 5 bases from J, the gap between germline ends came to 14 bases. CDR3 size: 15 residues. The CDR3 DNA sequence: TGTGCCAGCAGGGCGACAGGACAAAATAATTCACCCCTCCACTTT. Translated, it gives CASRATGQNNSPLHF.

Only one count was recorded for this clone. V usage is TRBV5-1 and J usage is TRBJ2-5; 13 nucleotides agree with TRBD2. The V gene end was trimmed by 0 bases and the J gene end by 1 base; junction bases not matched to a gene: 12. The germline V gene encodes CDR1 SGHRS and CDR2 YFSETQ. This CDR3 region has 20 residues. The CDR3 coding sequence is TGCGCCAGCAGCTTGGTATCGGGACTAGCGGGGACCTCGCCCCAAGAGACCCAGTACTTC. Protein: CASSLVSGLAGTSPQETQYF.

The rearrangement uses TRBV29-1 and TRBJ1-2; D possibly corresponds to TRBD1 (6 bases). Germline CDR1 is SQVTM and CDR2 is ANQGSEA. CDR3 size: 16 residues. Trimming cost V 3 bases and J 7 bases, with 24 bases left between them. CDR3 region: CSVDRGGFSLGGGYTF. CDR3 coding DNA: TGCAGCGTTGACAGGGGTGGTTTCTCACTTGGCGGTGGCTACACCTTC.

This chain joins TRBV5-1 and TRBJ2-7; TRBD2 aligns across 10 bases. The J segment lost 6 bases and the V segment lost 3 bases, leaving 6 bases of the junction unmatched. The CDR3 loop spans 14 amino acids. Germline lookup yields CDR1 SGHRS and CDR2 YFSETQ. The CDR3 protein is CASSSGLALGEQYF. CDR3 sequence (DNA): TGCGCCAGCAGCTCGGGACTAGCGTTGGGCGAGCAGTACTTC.

This clone was seen a few times. CDR3 bases: TGTGCCAGCAGCTTCCGACTAGCGGATTTCACAGATACGCAGTATTTT. Translated: CASSFRLADFTDTQYF. The rearrangement joins TRBV21-1 to TRBJ2-3; the listed D gene, TRBD2, was not tested against the DNA. TRBV21-1 is shown as a pseudogene. CDR3 size: 16 residues.

In its sample, this clone was seen once. The rearrangement joins TRBV15 to TRBJ2-7; D is perhaps TRBD1 (6 bases). This CDR3 spans 15 amino acids. Trimming pared 2 bases from V and 7 bases from J, leaving 18 bases between. The germline CDR1 and CDR2 sequences are LNHNV and YYDKDF (reference sequence). CDR3 residues: CATSRSLQGIYEQYF. The CDR3 DNA sequence: TGTGCCACCAGCAGAAGCTTACAGGGAATTTATGAGCAGTACTTC. The complete variable domain, with remaining parts taken from reference TRBV15 and TRBJ2-7, reads DAMVIQNPRYQVTQFGKPVTLSCSQTLNHNVMYWYQQKSSQAPKLLFHYYDKDFNNEADTPDNFQSRRPNTSFCFLDIRSPGLGDTAMYLCATSRSLQGIYEQYFGPGTRLTVT.

This sequence joins TRBV13 and TRBJ2-3; 9 nucleotides match TRBD2. Trimming at V came to 5 bases and at J to 3 bases, leaving 6 bases not matched to a gene. The length of the CDR3 is 15 residues. Germline values: CDR1 PRHDT, CDR2 FYEKMQ (reference sequence). This CDR3 is CASSLSGGRTDTQYF. Here the CDR3 DNA reads TGTGCCAGCAGCCTGAGCGGGGGGCGGACAGATACGCAGTATTTT.

The chain links TRBV20-1 to TRBJ1-2; D possibly corresponds to TRBD1 (5 bases). The germline V gene encodes CDR1 DFQATT and CDR2 SNEGSKA (reference sequence). CDR3 length equals 14 residues. V was trimmed by 3 bases and J by 7 bases, leaving 18 bases between them. The CDR3 bases are TGCAGTGCTAGTAGGCGGGGGAATCGAAGTGGCTACACCTTC. Amino acids: CSASRRGNRSGYTF.

The rearrangement uses TRBV29-1 and TRBJ1-4; 7 bases agree with TRBD1. V dropped 3 bases and J dropped 10; count of bases not matched to a gene: 14. Germline-derived CDR1 and CDR2 are SQVTM and ANQGSEA. The CDR3 runs to 15 residues. DNA for the CDR3: TGCAGCGTTGAGGAAGAGAAAGGGGGCGAGGGAAAACTGTTTTTT. Its translation is CSVEEEKGGEGKLFF.

The chain joins TRBV30 to TRBJ1-3, with TRBD1 as a possible D gene (5 bases). V was pared by 5 bases and J by 8 bases, with 22 bases between. Germline V gives CDR1 GTSNPN, CDR2 SVGIG (reference sequence). The CDR3 is made up of 15 amino acids. CDR3 DNA: TGTGCCTGGGGTATTGGGTGGAACACGGGGGACACCATATATTTT. Protein product: CAWGIGWNTGDTIYF. Complete variable domain (other parts from reference TRBV30 and TRBJ1-3): SQTIHQWPATLVQPVGSPLSLECTVEGTSNPNLYWYRQAAGRGLQLLFYSVGIGQISSEVPQNLSASRPQDRQFILSSKKLLLSDSGFYLCAWGIGWNTGDTIYFGEGSWLTVV.

This clone appeared a few times. The V and J genes are TRBV3-1 (or the pseudogene TRBV3-2) and TRBJ2-2, with D perhaps matching TRBD1 (5 bases). V dropped 5 bases and J dropped 2 bases, with 9 bases sitting between them. CDR1 is LGHDT and CDR2 is YNNKEL in the germline V gene (reference sequence). There are 14 residues in the CDR3. The CDR3 nucleotides read TGTGCCAGCAGCGTCAGGGAAAACACCGGGGAGCTGTTTTTT. This sequence encodes CASSVRENTGELFF.

The chain links TRBV6-2 or TRBV6-3 to TRBJ2-4; D is possibly TRBD1 (6 bases). CDR1 MNHEY and CDR2 SVGEGT come from the germline V gene. V shed 6 bases and J shed 15 bases, with 24 bases lying between them. This CDR3 spans 14 amino acids. This CDR3 is CASSPTGQNSPLYF. Here the CDR3 DNA reads TGTGCCAGCAGCCCCACCGGACAGAACTCTCCTCTGTACTTC.

This sequence joins TRBV5-6 and TRBJ2-3, with D perhaps TRBD2 (5 bases). The germline gives CDR1 SGHDT, CDR2 YYEEEE. CDR3 length equals 16 residues. V was trimmed by 1 base and J by 1 base, leaving 13 bases between them. Here the CDR3 DNA reads TGTGCCAGCAGCTTGACCCGAGACTACCGCACAGATACGCAGTATTTT. Translating gives CASSLTRDYRTDTQYF.

This clone appeared once. The V gene is TRBV7-2, the J gene TRBJ1-6, with TRBD1 identical over 8 bases. The V gene's germline CDR1 is SGHTA and CDR2 FQGNSA. The CDR3 sequence is 15 residues long. The V gene end was trimmed by 2 bases and the J gene end by 9 bases; junction bases not matched to a gene: 6. Here the CDR3 DNA reads TGTGCCAGCAGCTTAAACGGACAGGGAACTTCACCCCTCCACTTT. This translates into CASSLNGQGTSPLHF.

CDR3 in amino acids: CASSTGGPYEQYF. The CDR3, as DNA: TGTGCCAGTTCGACAGGGGGACCCTACGAGCAGTACTTC. This chain connects TRBV19 to TRBJ2-7, with 9 positions matching TRBD1. CDR3 length equals 13 residues. Germline V gives CDR1 LNHDA, CDR2 SQIVND (reference sequence). The ends lost 8 bases at V and 2 bases at J; junction bases unmatched: 4.

This chain joins TRBV7-2 and TRBJ1-6; 7 bases align to TRBD1. The CDR3 runs 16 residues. V was pared by 1 base and J by 4 bases, with 4 bases of the junction left unmatched. Germline CDR1 is SGHTA and CDR2 is FQGNSA. The CDR3 spells CASSLDGTAYNSPLHF. The DNA for the CDR3 is TGTGCCAGCAGCTTAGACGGGACAGCGTATAATTCACCCCTCCACTTT.

CDR3 region: CASSLRGSLAGTGELFF. In DNA form, the CDR3 reads TGTGCCAGCAGCTTGCGCGGGTCTCTAGCGGGCACCGGGGAGCTGTTTTTT. This chain joins TRBV7-3 and TRBJ2-2, with TRBD2 identical over 8 bases. Germline trimming cut 3 bases from V and 4 bases from J; bases unmatched to any gene: 10. Germline V gene data show CDR1 as SGHTA and CDR2 as FQGTGA. This CDR3 comprises 17 residues.

In DNA form, the CDR3 reads TGTGCCAGCTCACCAAGGAGGGCGGCGGGGGGGGAGACCCAGTACTTC. It translates to CASSPRRAAGGETQYF. The chain is built from TRBV18 and TRBJ2-5; 9 bases align to TRBD2. The CDR3 is 16 amino acids. The germline CDR1 and CDR2 sequences are KGHSH and LQKENI. The J segment lost 5 bases and the V segment lost 2 bases, leaving 9 bases of the junction unmatched.

The J gene is TRBJ1-1, the V gene TRBV29-1; 7 nucleotides match TRBD1. CDR1 is SQVTM, CDR2 ANQGSEA, per germline. Losses at the gene ends were 7 bases for V and 1 base for J; bases not matched to a gene: 0. The CDR3 is 11 amino acids. DNA for the CDR3: TGCAGCGGACAGGGGAACACTGAAGCTTTCTTT. This codes for CSGQGNTEAFF.

The genes are TRBV10-2 and TRBJ2-2, with D hard to call. V gave up 7 bases and J gave up 4 bases, with 13 bases separating them. This CDR3 contains 14 residues. Germline V gives CDR1 WSHSY, CDR2 SAAADI. The CDR3 loop reads CASNLNGPTGELFF. CDR3 DNA sequence: TGCGCCAGCAACCTCAATGGGCCCACCGGGGAGCTGTTTTTT.

The V gene is TRBV11-2, the J gene TRBJ1-6, with 9 bases lining up with TRBD1. The V and J ends lost 5 bases and 10 bases, in that order; junction bases with no gene match: 9. In germline, CDR1 is SGHAT, CDR2 FQNNGV. The CDR3 runs to 15 residues. CDR3 loop: CASSPTTGGTSPLHF. The CDR3 coding sequence is TGTGCCAGCAGCCCGACGACAGGGGGGACGTCACCCCTCCACTTT. Together with reference TRBV11-2 and TRBJ1-6, the CDR3 gives the full variable domain: EAGVAQSPRYKIIEKRQSVAFWCNPISGHATLYWYQQILGQGPKLLIQFQNNGVVDDSQLPKDRFSAERLKGVDSTLKIQPAKLEDSAVYLCASSPTTGGTSPLHFGNGTRLTVT.

The genes are TRBV10-3 and TRBJ1-5; D gene unclear. Per germline, CDR1 ENHRY and CDR2 SYGVKD. The V end was cut by 0 bases, the J end by 5 bases, with 14 bases between. CDR3 length: 16 amino acids. Here the CDR3 reads CAISESRQATHQPQHF. CDR3 bases: TGTGCCATCAGTGAGTCTCGGCAGGCCACTCATCAGCCCCAGCATTTT.

The chain uses TRBV2 and TRBJ1-2; the match to TRBD1 covers 11 bases. Germline lookup yields CDR1 SNHLY and CDR2 FYNNEI. V trimming: 8 bases; J trimming: 8 bases; junction bases outside the gene matches: 4. This CDR3 spans 12 amino acids. The CDR3 protein is CASRTGGRGYTF. In DNA form, the CDR3 reads TGTGCCAGCCGGACAGGGGGCCGAGGCTACACCTTC.